The present T cell receptor (beta chain) was sequenced within a study of T cells in localized non-small cell lung cancer (dated by TCRdb to 2020 to 2022). Turning to the overall study: T cell repertoires of about 230 early-stage NSCLC patients were analyzed, with tumors being compared against uninvolved tumor-adjacent lungs. The cohort was made up of approximately 250 treatment-naive NSCLC patients whose localized lung tumors had been resected. Of the NSCLC patients, over 120 were male and roughly 100 were female, and the mean age was approximately 69 years.

This clone was observed a single time. This receptor's antigen is unknown. Base-call qualities are not available, and no considerably larger clone is one nucleotide away. TCR beta CDR3 regions were sequenced from DNA using the immunoSEQ Assay. As for the original processing: To compute T cell density, TCR beta template counts were normalized to usable DNA, which was estimated by amplifying housekeeping genes. Richness was estimated with the preseqR package, extrapolating to 400,000 templates for PBMC samples and 120,000 templates for tissue samples. Clonality was calculated as one minus Pielou's evenness. Tissue-enriched TCRs were identified by differential abundance testing using productive amino-acid clonotypes, minimum total count 5 and alpha 0.1. The Jaccard Index and the Morisita Overlap Index were used to measure how much the repertoires overlapped between compartments. GLIPH grouped TCR beta CDR3s together with public tetramer-defined viral CDR3s, and a viral motif had to include at least three viral sequences and also show V-gene enrichment. In TCRdb, the immuneACCESS table is reduced to in-frame sequences with V and J assigned. These tables do not hold every clone; where another copy was compared, an unresolved V gene accounts for under half, and the others remain unexplained. The V and J calls and clone size are taken from that table; D and trimming were inferred from the DNA. Present in this sample are roughly 26,000 clones, 88% of which were seen just once. The ten largest clones capture more than 12% of the sample.

Paper-wide results and their limitations: Since the design was exploratory, TCR variables were selected using unadjusted p-values with no false-discovery rate correction. Uninvolved tumor-adjacent lung showed the highest T cell clonality, higher than tumor, which suggests more focused antigenic responses in the adjacent lung. Higher T cell density in blood was associated with longer overall survival, whereas higher clonality in adjacent lung was associated with shorter survival. Because multi-region tumor sequencing was not done, intratumor heterogeneity could not be ruled out. Of the top 100 tumor clones, a median of roughly 53 were detected in paired uninvolved adjacent lung; 28 were also among that lung's top 100.

At diagnosis, tumor, uninvolved tumor-adjacent lung and peripheral blood were collected and then preserved as a mix of FFPE and fresh-frozen material. For TCR repertoire profiling, blood samples were analyzed as peripheral blood mononuclear cells. The TCR originated in a female donor at least 60 years old with stage II squamous cell lung carcinoma. Here the sequenced sample was peripheral blood, taken before any cancer treatment.

This receptor has the CDR3 CASNQGLVLETQYF. The sequenced DNA: TGCGCCAGCAATCAAGGACTAGTCCTGGAGACCCAGTACTTC. This chain joins TRBV5-1 to TRBJ2-5; TRBD2 aligns with 7 central bases. The CDR3 holds 14 amino acids from the cysteine to the phenylalanine. Just CDR3 DNA is preserved here, 42 bases in frame from base 1. The junction shows trimming of 6 bases on V and 5 bases on J, and the gene matches do not reach 10 bases of it. The germline V gene sets CDR1 to SGHRS and CDR2 to YFSETQ.